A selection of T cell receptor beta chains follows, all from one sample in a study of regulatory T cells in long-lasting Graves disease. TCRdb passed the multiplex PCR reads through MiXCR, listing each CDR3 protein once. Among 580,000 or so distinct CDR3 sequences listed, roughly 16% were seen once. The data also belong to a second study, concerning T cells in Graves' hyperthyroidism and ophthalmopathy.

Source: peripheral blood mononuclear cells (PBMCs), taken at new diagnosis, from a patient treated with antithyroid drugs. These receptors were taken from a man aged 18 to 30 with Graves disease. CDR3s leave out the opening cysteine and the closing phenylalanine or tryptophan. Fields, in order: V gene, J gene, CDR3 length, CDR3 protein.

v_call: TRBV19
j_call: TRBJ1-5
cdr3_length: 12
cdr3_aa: ASSLTASNQPQH

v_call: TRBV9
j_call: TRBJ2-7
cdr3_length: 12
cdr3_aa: ASSVDAGGREQY

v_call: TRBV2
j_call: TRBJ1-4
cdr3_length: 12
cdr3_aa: ASQDGATNEKLF

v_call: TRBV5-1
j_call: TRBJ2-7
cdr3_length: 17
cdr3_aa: ASSMAGTSGVQSSYEQY

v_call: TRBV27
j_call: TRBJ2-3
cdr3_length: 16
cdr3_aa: ASSFLLAGGVSTDTQY

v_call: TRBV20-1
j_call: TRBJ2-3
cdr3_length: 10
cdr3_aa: SARHPTDTQY

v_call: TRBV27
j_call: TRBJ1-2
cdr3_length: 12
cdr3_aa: ASSLSFRDYGYT

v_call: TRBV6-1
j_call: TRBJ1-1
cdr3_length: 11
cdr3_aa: ASSERGGSGAF

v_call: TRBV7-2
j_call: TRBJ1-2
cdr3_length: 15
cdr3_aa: ASSLARGAGSNYGYT

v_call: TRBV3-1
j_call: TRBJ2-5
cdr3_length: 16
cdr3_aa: ASSQPPRTSGLQETQY

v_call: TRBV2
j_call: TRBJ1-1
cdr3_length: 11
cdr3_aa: AASGDRGPEAF

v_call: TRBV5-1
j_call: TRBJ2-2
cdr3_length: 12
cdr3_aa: ASSLTPDTGELF

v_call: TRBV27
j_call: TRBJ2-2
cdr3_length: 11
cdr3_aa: ASSPIDSGELF

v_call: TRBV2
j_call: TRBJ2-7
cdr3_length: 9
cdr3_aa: ASTRTYKQY

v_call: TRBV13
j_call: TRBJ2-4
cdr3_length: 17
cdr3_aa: ASSGITRGLAGDKNIQY

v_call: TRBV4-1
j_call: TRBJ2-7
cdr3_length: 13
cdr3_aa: ASSQRLAGDNEQY

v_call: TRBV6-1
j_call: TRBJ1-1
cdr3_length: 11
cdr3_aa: ASPTGNPTEAF

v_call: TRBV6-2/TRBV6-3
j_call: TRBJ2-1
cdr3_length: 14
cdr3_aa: ATGLAGGGKMDEQF

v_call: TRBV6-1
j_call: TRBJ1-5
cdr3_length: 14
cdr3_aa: AASRDRVWGNQPQH

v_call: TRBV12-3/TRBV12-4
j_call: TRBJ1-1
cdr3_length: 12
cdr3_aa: ASTPGVLNTEAF

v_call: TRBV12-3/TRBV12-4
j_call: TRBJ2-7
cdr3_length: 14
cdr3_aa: ASSLDGPFSSYEQY

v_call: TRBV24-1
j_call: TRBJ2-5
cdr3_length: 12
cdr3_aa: ATSDSRGGKTQY

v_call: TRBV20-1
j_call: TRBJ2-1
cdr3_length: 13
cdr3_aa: SAMDPLAGGNEQF

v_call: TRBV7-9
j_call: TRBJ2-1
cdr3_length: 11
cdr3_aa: ASSLGEWGEQF

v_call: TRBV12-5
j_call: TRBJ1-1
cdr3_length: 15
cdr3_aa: ASGLGGTGHTNTEAF

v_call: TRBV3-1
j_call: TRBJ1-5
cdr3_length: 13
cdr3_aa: ASSQRGGFNQPQH

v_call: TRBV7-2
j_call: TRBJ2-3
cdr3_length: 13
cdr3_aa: ASSLIVGGTDTQY

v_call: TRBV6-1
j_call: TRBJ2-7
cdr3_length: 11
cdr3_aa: AIPGTGVYEQY

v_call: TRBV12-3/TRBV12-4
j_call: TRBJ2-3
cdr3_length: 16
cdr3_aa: ASETGTSGRVDTDTQY

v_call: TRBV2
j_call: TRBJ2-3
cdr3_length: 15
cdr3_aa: ASTSLPARAGTDTQY

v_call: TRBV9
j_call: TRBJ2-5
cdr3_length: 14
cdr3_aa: ASSVGPSGHQETQY

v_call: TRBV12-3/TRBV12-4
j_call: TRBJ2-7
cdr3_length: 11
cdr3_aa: ASRSKNSYEQY

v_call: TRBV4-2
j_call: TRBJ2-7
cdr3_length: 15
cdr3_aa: ASSQETSGRGYNEQY

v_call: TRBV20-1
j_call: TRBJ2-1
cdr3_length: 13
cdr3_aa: SATGTDLSYNEQF

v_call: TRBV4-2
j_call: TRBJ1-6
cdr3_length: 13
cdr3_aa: ASSQERDNGSPLH

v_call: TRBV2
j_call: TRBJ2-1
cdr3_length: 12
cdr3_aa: ASLGVSSYNEQF

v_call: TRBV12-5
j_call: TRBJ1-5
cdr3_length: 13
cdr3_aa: ASGETSYSNQPQH

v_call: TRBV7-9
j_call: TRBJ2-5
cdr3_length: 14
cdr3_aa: ASSLAISGYQETQY

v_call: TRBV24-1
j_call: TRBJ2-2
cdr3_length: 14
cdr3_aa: ATCDPSGGNTGELF

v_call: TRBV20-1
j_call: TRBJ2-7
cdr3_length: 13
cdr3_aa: SARDIQSAWNEQY

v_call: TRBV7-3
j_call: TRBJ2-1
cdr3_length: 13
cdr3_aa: ASTKGTSGRNEQF

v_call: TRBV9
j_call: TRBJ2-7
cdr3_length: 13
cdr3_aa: ASSVSGQGSLEQY

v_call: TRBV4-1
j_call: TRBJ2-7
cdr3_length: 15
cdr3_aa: ASSQEPIRDRDDEQY

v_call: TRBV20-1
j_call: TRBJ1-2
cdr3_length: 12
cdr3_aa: SARAPGRKYGYT